This T cell receptor beta chain was captured by sequencing in a study of cytomegalovirus exposure and HLA in healthy donors. This PCR relied on a set of 60 Vbeta primers and 13 Jbeta primers. Study processing details: Roughly 10 million shared chains were among around 80 million unique TCR beta chains counted in a later analysis. The repertoire was sequenced with immunoSEQ multiplex PCR; TCRdb's copy has only in-frame clones and lacks some. From that table come the V and J calls and clone size; the DNA was used to work out D and trimming. The sample has roughly 200,000 clones, and its top ten clones hold over 0.95%. CDR3 length: 13 residues. The germline CDR1 and CDR2 sequences are SGHRS and YFSETQ. V lost 0 bases, J lost 8 bases, and 11 bases lay in between.

Sequences were obtained from PBMCs. The chain uses TRBV5-1 and TRBJ1-2, with D unresolved. The clonotype was recovered from a girl aged 2-10 years in good health and CMV-seropositive. The chain's CDR3 is CASSLDVSGGYTF. As DNA, the CDR3 is TGCGCCAGCAGCTTGGATGTCAGCGGAGGCTACACCTTC.